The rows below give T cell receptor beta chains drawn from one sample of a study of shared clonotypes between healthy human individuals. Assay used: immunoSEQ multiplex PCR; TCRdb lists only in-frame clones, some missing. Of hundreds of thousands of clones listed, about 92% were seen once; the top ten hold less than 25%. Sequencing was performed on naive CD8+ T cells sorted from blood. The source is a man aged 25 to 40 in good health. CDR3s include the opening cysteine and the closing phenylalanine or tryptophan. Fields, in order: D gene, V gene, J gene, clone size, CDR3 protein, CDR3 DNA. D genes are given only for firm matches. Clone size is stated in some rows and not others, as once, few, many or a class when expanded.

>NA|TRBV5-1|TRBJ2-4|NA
CASSRLGEPNIQYF
TGCGCCAGCAGCCGACTCGGAGAGCCAAACATTCAGTACTTC
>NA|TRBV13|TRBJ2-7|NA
CASSPSGTGSTEQYF
TGTGCCAGCAGCCCGTCCGGGACCGGGTCTACCGAGCAGTACTTC
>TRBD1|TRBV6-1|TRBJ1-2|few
CASSPGGYDGYTF
TGTGCCAGCAGCCCAGGGGGGTACGATGGCTACACCTTC
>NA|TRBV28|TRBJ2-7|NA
CASSPRDFSYEQYF
TGTGCCAGCAGTCCCCGGGACTTCTCCTACGAGCAGTACTTC
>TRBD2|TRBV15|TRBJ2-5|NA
CATSRDGGSPEETQYF
TGTGCCACCAGCAGAGACGGCGGGAGTCCAGAAGAGACCCAGTACTTC
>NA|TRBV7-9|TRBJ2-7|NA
CASSPRVSGYEQYF
TGTGCCAGCAGCCCCCGCGTTTCCGGATACGAGCAGTACTTC
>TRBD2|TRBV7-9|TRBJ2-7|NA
CASSLPSGAYEQYF
TGTGCCAGCAGCTTACCTAGCGGGGCCTACGAGCAGTACTTC
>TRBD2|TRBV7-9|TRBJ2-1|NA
CASSLGRGGGNEQFF
TGTGCCAGCAGCTTAGGACGTGGGGGAGGGAATGAGCAGTTCTTC
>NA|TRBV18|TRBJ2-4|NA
CASSPGPNPSQEYF
TGTGCCAGCTCACCGGGCCCAAATCCGTCTCAAGAATACTTC
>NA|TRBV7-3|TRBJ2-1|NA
CASSLYEGSYNEQFF
TGTGCCAGCAGCTTATATGAGGGATCCTACAATGAGCAGTTCTTC
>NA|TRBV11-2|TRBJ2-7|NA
CASSEEVHSYEQYF
TGTGCCAGCAGCGAGGAGGTGCATTCCTACGAGCAGTACTTC
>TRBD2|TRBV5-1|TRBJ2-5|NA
CASSLPSAGGEETQYF
TGCGCCAGCAGCTTGCCTTCAGCGGGAGGGGAGGAGACCCAGTACTTC
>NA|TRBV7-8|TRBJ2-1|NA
CASSLAMGATSYNEQFF
TGTGCCAGCAGCCTAGCCATGGGGGCCACCTCCTACAATGAGCAGTTCTTC
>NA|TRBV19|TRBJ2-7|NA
CASSSLNEQYF
TGTGCCAGTAGTTCCCTCAACGAGCAGTACTTC
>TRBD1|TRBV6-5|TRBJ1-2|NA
CASSYSKGASVYGYTF
TGTGCCAGCAGTTACTCGAAGGGGGCGAGTGTCTATGGCTACACCTTC
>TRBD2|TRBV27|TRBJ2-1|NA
CASSLGFRGDLSYNEQFF
TGTGCCAGCAGTTTGGGATTTCGGGGGGATCTCTCCTACAATGAGCAGTTCTTC
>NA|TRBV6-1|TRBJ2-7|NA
CASGRFSYEQYF
TGTGCCAGCGGGCGGTTCTCCTACGAGCAGTACTTC
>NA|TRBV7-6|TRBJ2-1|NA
CASSPLGGVYNEQFF
TGTGCCAGCAGCCCCCTTGGGGGAGTCTACAATGAGCAGTTCTTC
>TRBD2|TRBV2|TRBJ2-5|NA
CASSEGTSGSQETQYF
TGTGCCAGCAGTGAAGGGACTAGCGGGAGCCAAGAGACCCAGTACTTC
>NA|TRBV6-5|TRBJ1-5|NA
CASKLQGGNQPQHF
TGTGCCAGCAAGCTACAGGGTGGCAATCAGCCCCAGCATTTT
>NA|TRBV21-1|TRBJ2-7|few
CASGGRLSYEQYF
TGTGCCAGCGGAGGGAGGTTATCCTACGAGCAGTACTTC
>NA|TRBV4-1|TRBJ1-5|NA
CASSQDYSGNSNQPQHF
TGCGCCAGCAGCCAAGATTATAGCGGGAATAGCAATCAGCCCCAGCATTTT
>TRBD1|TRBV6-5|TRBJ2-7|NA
CASSYRQGESNEQYF
TGTGCCAGCAGTTACAGACAGGGGGAAAGCAACGAGCAGTACTTC
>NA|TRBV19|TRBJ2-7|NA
CASSPADLYEQYF
TGTGCCAGTAGTCCGGCTGACCTTTACGAGCAGTACTTC
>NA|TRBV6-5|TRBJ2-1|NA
CASSFSTVNEQFF
TGTGCCAGCAGTTTCTCTACCGTTAATGAGCAGTTCTTC
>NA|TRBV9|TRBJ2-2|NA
CASSYPLAGELFF
TGTGCCAGCAGCTACCCCCTTGCCGGGGAGCTGTTTTTT
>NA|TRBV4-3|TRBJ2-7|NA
CASSQDWDSISYEQYF
TGCGCCAGCAGCCAAGATTGGGACTCAATCTCCTACGAGCAGTACTTC
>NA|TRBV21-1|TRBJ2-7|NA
CASSSKGIGLAGRSSYEQYF
TGTGCCAGCAGCTCGAAAGGGATAGGACTAGCGGGAAGGAGCTCCTACGAGCAGTACTTC
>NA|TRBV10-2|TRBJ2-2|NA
CASSVGDYTGELFF
TGCGCCAGCAGTGTGGGCGATTACACCGGGGAGCTGTTTTTT
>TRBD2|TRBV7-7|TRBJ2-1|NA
CASSRGVAGDNEQFF
TGTGCTAGCAGCCGTGGGGTAGCGGGAGACAATGAGCAGTTCTTC
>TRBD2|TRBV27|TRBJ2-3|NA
CASSLTSSGSTDTQYF
TGTGCCAGCAGTTTAACCTCTAGCGGGAGCACAGATACGCAGTATTTT
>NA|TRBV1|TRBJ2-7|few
CTSSQGYEQYF
TGCACCAGCAGCCAAGGCTACGAGCAGTACTTC
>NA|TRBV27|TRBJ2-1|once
CASSTTTGGYNEQFF
TGTGCCAGCAGTACCACGACCGGTGGGTACAATGAGCAGTTCTTC